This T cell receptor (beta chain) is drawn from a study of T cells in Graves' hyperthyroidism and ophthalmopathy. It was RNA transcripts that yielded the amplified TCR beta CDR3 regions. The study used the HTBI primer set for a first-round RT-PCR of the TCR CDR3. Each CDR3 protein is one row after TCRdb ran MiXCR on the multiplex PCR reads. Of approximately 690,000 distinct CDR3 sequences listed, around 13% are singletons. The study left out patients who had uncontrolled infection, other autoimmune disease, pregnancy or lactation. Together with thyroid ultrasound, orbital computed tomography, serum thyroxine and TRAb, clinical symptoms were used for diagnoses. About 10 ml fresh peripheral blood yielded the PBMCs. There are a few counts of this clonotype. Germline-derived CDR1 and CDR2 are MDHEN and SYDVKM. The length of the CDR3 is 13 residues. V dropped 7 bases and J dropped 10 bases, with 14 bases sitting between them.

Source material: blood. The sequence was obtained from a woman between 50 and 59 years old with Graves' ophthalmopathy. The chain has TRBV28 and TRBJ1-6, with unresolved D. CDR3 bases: TGTGCCAGCATCTTTCGGGGTCACTCACCCCTCCACTTT. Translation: CASIFRGHSPLHF.